These 15 T cell receptor beta chains were sequenced from one sample in a study of T-cell reconstitution after alpha-beta-depleted transplantation in children. Preparation of the TCRbeta library used unique molecular identifiers. Via MiXCR, TCRdb re-called the PCR reads, giving one row per CDR3 protein. The sample holds around 700,000 distinct CDR3 sequences, about 12% seen once. Sequences were derived from PBMCs, sampled before TCRalphabeta/CD19-depleted stem cell transplant. These receptors were obtained from a girl aged 2 to 10 with congenital amegakaryocytic thrombocytopenia, due to receive a stem cell transplant.

The V gene is TRBV3-1, the J gene TRBJ1-2; D uncertain. Germline assignment: CDR1 LGHDT and CDR2 YNNKEL (reference sequence). The CDR3 is made up of 15 amino acids. Trimming removed 0 bases at V and 8 bases at J, with 16 bases between. The CDR3 spells CASSQDRTLSGGYTF. Here the CDR3 DNA reads TGTGCCAGCAGCCAAGATCGAACCTTGAGTGGCGGCTACACCTTC.

The table lists this clonotype with a few counts. The V call is TRBV6-1, the J call TRBJ2-1; 7 bases map to TRBD2. There are 14 residues in the CDR3. V shed 6 bases, J shed 3 bases, and the junction held 5 bases outside the gene matches. Germline values: CDR1 MNHNS, CDR2 SASEGT. CDR3 loop: CASSPTSVYNEQFF. The CDR3 DNA reads TGTGCCAGCAGCCCAACTAGCGTCTACAATGAGCAGTTCTTC.

The V gene is TRBV27, the J gene TRBJ2-7; 7 bases align to TRBD2. V shed 4 bases, J shed 7 bases, and the junction held 4 bases outside the gene matches. This CDR3 region has 12 residues. Germline V gene data show CDR1 as MNHEY and CDR2 as SMNVEV (reference sequence). The CDR3 DNA follows: TGTGCCAGCAGTTGGGGTAGCGGGGAGCAGTACTTC. Translation: CASSWGSGEQYF.

The V gene is TRBV29-1, the J gene TRBJ2-7; 8 nucleotides line up with TRBD1. The CDR3 sequence is 13 residues long. V dropped 4 bases and J dropped 2; count of bases not matched to a gene: 4. The germline gives CDR1 SQVTM, CDR2 ANQGSEA. The DNA of the CDR3 is TGCAGCGTTGTAGGACAGGGACCCTACGAGCAGTACTTC. Its protein product is CSVVGQGPYEQYF.

This clonotype was seen a handful of times. The chain links TRBV20-1 to TRBJ2-3; TRBD2 aligns across 7 bases. The germline V gene encodes CDR1 DFQATT and CDR2 SNEGSKA (reference sequence). The CDR3 consists of 15 residues. V trimming: 1 base; J trimming: 0 bases; junction bases outside the gene matches: 4. The CDR3 here is CSARAPSGSTDTQYF. CDR3 bases: TGCAGTGCTAGAGCCCCTAGCGGAAGCACAGATACGCAGTATTTT.

This clonotype was counted a few times. This chain joins TRBV11-2 and TRBJ2-7, with a tentative D call TRBD2 (6 bases). Germline CDR1 SGHAT, CDR2 FQNNGV. V lost 5 bases to trimming and J lost 2 bases, with 31 bases between them. This CDR3 is 20 amino acids long. The CDR3 is CASSLIRETGRRSRAYEQYF. The DNA for the CDR3 is TGTGCCAGCAGCCTAATCCGTGAGACCGGGAGAAGAAGTAGGGCCTACGAGCAGTACTTC.

This clonotype was picked up a small number of times. The chain recombines TRBV11-2 with TRBJ1-5, with D possibly TRBD1 on 6 matching bases. The CDR3 extends over 16 amino acids. CDR1 and CDR2 (germline): SGHAT, FQNNGV. The germline V and J ends were trimmed by 1 base and 3 bases, with 13 bases remaining between them. CDR3 nucleotides: TGTGCCAGCAGCTTAGGGGGGCGGCCGGACAATCAGCCCCAGCATTTT. This sequence encodes CASSLGGRPDNQPQHF. Supplemented by reference TRBV11-2 and TRBJ1-5, the full variable domain reads EAGVAQSPRYKIIEKRQSVAFWCNPISGHATLYWYQQILGQGPKLLIQFQNNGVVDDSQLPKDRFSAERLKGVDSTLKIQPAKLEDSAVYLCASSLGGRPDNQPQHFGDGTRLSIL.

This clonotype has a handful of counts. CDR3 region: CASSLVGGGAYNEQFF. CDR3 nucleotides: TGCGCCAGCAGCTTGGTTGGCGGGGGGGCCTACAATGAGCAGTTCTTC. The rearrangement links TRBV5-1 to TRBJ2-1; TRBD2 agrees at 9 bases. Germline CDR1 is SGHRS and CDR2 is YFSETQ. Trimming cost V 0 bases and J 2 bases; bases outside gene matches: 3. The CDR3 is made up of 16 amino acids.

In this sample, this clonotype turned up many times. The CDR3 region is CSARDLYAYEQYF. The CDR3, as DNA: TGCAGTGCTAGAGATCTCTATGCGTACGAGCAGTACTTC. The rearrangement links TRBV20-1 to TRBJ2-7; D unresolved. The CDR3 covers 13 residues. CDR1 and CDR2 (germline): DFQATT, SNEGSKA (reference sequence). V was clipped by 0 bases and J by 4 bases, with 10 bases between them.

This clonotype was found many times. The gene calls are TRBV27 and TRBJ2-2; maybe TRBD2 (6 bases). Per germline, CDR1 MNHEY and CDR2 SMNVEV (reference sequence). Trimming pared 3 bases from V and 6 bases from J, leaving 11 bases between. CDR3 length equals 14 residues. The CDR3 reads CASSLTSGAGELFF. Written as DNA, the CDR3 is TGTGCCAGCAGTTTGACTAGTGGGGCCGGGGAGCTGTTTTTT.

This clonotype was detected ten times or more. The J gene is TRBJ2-7, the V gene TRBV29-1; 9 nucleotides align to TRBD2. CDR1 is SQVTM and CDR2 is ANQGSEA in the germline V gene. There are 15 residues in the CDR3. V trimming: 3 bases; J trimming: 3 bases; junction bases outside the gene matches: 9. This CDR3 is CSVESRASGNYEQYF. In DNA, the CDR3 is TGCAGCGTTGAGTCGCGGGCTAGCGGGAACTACGAGCAGTACTTC.

This clonotype was counted many times. The chain employs TRBV20-1 and TRBJ1-2, with D unresolved. Between the trimmed V and J ends, which lost 3 bases and 8 bases, there was a span of 22 bases. The CDR3 has 15 residues. Germline-derived CDR1 and CDR2 are DFQATT and SNEGSKA (reference sequence). The CDR3 loop reads CSASRLGRHRMGYTF. The DNA for the CDR3 is TGCAGTGCTAGTAGACTAGGGCGGCACAGAATGGGCTACACCTTC.

This clonotype was counted a few times. The chain employs TRBV7-9 and TRBJ2-7; TRBD2 is a possible D gene (6 bases). This CDR3 is 14 amino acids long. Germline CDR1 and CDR2: SEHNR and FQNEAQ (reference sequence). Trimming stripped 8 bases from V and 6 bases from J, with 20 bases between. The CDR3 loop reads CASAWDFSRREQYF. DNA of the CDR3: TGTGCCAGCGCATGGGACTTCTCACGGCGCGAGCAGTACTTC.

This rearrangement joins TRBV11-2 to TRBJ2-2, with D possibly called TRBD1 or TRBD2 (5 bases each). CDR1 and CDR2 (germline): SGHAT, FQNNGV. This CDR3 is built from 13 residues. V was shortened by 4 bases and J by 8 bases, with 11 bases between the two germline ends. In DNA form, the CDR3 reads TGTGCCAGCAGCTACCGGGACCCAGGGGAGCTGTTTTTT. Protein: CASSYRDPGELFF.

This clonotype was picked up a small number of times. The chain combines TRBV5-1 with TRBJ2-7; 7 positions agree with TRBD1. There are 17 residues in the CDR3. Trimming took 0 bases from V and 10 from J; bases not matched to a gene: 19. Germline V CDR1 and CDR2: SGHRS, YFSETQ. CDR3 nucleotides: TGCGCCAGCAGCTTGGCCAAGGGGGCTGACAGACCTGGGGTTCAGTACTTC. It encodes CASSLAKGADRPGVQYF.